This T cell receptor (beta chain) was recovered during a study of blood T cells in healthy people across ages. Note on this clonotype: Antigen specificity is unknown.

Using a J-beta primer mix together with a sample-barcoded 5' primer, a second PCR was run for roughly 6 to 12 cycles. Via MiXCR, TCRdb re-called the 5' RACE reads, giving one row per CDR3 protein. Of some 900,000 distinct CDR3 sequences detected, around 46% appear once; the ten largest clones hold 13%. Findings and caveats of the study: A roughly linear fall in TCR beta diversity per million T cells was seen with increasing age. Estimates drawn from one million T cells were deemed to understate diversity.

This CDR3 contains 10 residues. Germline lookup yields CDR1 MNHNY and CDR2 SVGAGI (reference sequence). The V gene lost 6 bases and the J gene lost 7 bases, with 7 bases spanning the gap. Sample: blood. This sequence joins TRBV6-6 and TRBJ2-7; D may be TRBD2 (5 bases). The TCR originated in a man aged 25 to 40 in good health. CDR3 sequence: CASRRREQYF. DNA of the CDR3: TGTGCCAGCAGGAGGAGGGAGCAGTACTTC.